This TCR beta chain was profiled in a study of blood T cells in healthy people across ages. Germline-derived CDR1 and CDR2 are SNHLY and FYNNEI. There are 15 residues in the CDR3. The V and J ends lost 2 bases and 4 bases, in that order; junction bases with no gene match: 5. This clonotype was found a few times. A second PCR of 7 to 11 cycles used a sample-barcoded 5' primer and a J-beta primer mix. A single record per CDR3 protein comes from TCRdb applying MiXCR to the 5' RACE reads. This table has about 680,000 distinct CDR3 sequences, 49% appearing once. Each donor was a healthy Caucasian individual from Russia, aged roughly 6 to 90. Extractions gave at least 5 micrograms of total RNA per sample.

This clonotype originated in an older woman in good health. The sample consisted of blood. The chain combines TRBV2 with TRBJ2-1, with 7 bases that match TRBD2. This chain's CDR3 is CASSEWLAEYNEQFF. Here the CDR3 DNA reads TGTGCCAGCAGTGAATGGCTAGCGGAGTACAATGAGCAGTTCTTC. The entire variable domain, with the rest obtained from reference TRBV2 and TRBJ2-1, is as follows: EPEVTQTPSHQVTQMGQEVILRCVPISNHLYFYWYRQILGQKVEFLVSFYNNEISEKSEIFDDQFSVERPDGSNFTLKIRSTKLEDSAMYFCASSEWLAEYNEQFFGPGTRLTVL.